This record concerns one T cell receptor (beta chain) sequence. These data originate in a study of neoadjuvant anti-PD-1 for oral cavity cancer. The method was immunoSEQ multiplex PCR; TCRdb's version includes in-frame clones alone and lacks a portion of them. The data contain about 16,000 clones, approximately 75% of them singletons. The input for sequencing was PBMCs, taken before nivolumab (anti-PD-1) treatment. This TCR was recovered from a person between 40 and 80 years old with oral cavity squamous cell carcinoma.

CDR3 DNA sequence: TGTGCCAGCTCACCAGTTTGGCGGGAAAGGGACAATGAGCAGTTCTTC. Translation gives CASSPVWRERDNEQFF. V usage is TRBV18 and J usage is TRBJ2-1; a weak D match, TRBD2 (6 bases). V was shortened by 2 bases and J by 5 bases, with 16 bases between the two germline ends. Germline V gives CDR1 KGHSH, CDR2 LQKENI. The CDR3 covers 16 residues.